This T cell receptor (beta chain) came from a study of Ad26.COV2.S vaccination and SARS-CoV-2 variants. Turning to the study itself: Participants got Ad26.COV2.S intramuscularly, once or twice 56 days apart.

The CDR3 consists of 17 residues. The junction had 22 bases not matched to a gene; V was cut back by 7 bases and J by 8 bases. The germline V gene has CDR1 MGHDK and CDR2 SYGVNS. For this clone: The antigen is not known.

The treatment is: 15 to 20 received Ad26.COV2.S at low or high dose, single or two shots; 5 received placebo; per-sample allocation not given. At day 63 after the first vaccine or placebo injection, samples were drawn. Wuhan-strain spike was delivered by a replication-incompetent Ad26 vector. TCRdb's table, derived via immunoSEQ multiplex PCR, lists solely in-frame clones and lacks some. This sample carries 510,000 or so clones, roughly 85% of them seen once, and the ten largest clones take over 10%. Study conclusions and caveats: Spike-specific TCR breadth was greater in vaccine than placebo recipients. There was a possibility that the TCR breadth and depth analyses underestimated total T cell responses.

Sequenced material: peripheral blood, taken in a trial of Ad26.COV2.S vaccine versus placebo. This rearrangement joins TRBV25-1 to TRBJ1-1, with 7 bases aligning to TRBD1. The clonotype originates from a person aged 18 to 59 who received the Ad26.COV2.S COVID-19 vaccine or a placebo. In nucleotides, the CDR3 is TGTGCCAGCACTCCTGACAGGGTGTATTTGGGTTGCACCGAAGCTTTCTTT. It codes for CASTPDRVYLGCTEAFF.